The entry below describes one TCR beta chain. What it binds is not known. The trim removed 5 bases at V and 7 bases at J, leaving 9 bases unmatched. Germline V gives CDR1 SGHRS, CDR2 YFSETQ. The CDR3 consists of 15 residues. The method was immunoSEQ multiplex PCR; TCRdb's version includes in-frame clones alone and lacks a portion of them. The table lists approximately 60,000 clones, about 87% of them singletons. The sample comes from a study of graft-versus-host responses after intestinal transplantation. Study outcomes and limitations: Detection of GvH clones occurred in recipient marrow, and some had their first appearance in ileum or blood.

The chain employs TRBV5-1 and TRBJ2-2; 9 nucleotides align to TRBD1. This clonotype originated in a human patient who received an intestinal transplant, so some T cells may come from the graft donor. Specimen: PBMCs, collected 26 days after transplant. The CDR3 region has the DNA TGCGCCAGCAGACTTACACAGGGGGCCAGCGGGGAGCTGTTTTTT. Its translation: CASRLTQGASGELFF.